The present T cell receptor (beta chain) was sequenced within a study of T-cell memory formation after mild COVID-19. The study's findings and limits: SARS-CoV-2 specificity was not confirmed for second-wave clones peaking on day 37. Clones that got smaller from day 15 to 85 had even CD4/CD8, while clones growing later tipped toward CD4+.

Trimming cost V 2 bases and J 2 bases, with 7 bases left between them. This CDR3 has 13 residues. 5'RACE with constant-segment primers yielded barcoded, UMI-tagged TCR alpha and TCR beta cDNA libraries. TCRdb fed the 5' RACE reads into MiXCR, producing one record per CDR3 protein. The profile shows about 130,000 distinct CDR3 sequences, approximately 26% of them singletons. For this clonotype: Its antigen is as yet unknown.

The chain links TRBV12-3 or TRBV12-4 to TRBJ2-7, with TRBD1 as a possible D gene (6 bases). This sequence originates from an adult woman who had mild COVID-19 (a few samples of this study predate the infection). Cell type and time point are not known. The sequenced sample consisted of PBMCs or a T cell subset sorted from them (not recorded which). The DNA of the CDR3 is TGTGCCAGCAGTTTACACAGGGCCTACGAGCAGTACTTC. Amino acid sequence: CASSLHRAYEQYF.